The 26 T cell receptor beta chains in this list originate from one sample, sequenced in a study of blood T cell repertoires in COVID-19 (dated by TCRdb to the early 2020s). Library preparation used the immunoSEQ multiplex PCR assay. This immuneACCESS table, as held by TCRdb, lists in-frame sequences with V and J called but not all clones. Of the missing ones, under half trace to an unresolved V gene in checked studies; the others have no known cause. This sample is represented by approximately 40,000 clones; roughly 85% of them were singletons. The ten largest clones represent 44% of the sample. Sequenced: peripheral blood. These receptors were taken from a man between 60 and 70 years old with active or convalescent COVID-19.

This clone was counted only a few times. The CDR3: CASSSLTSGGAKEQFF. The CDR3, as DNA: TGTGCCAGCAGTTCCTTGACTAGCGGGGGGGCAAAGGAGCAGTTCTTC. The chain has TRBV28 and TRBJ2-1, with TRBD2 matching over 14 bases. CDR1 and CDR2 from the germline V gene are MDHEN and SYDVKM. Trimming removed 4 bases from V and 10 bases from J; junction bases left unmatched: 9. There are 16 residues in the CDR3.

V usage is TRBV7-9 and J usage is TRBJ2-2; D not resolved. CDR1 and CDR2 from the germline V gene are SEHNR and FQNEAQ (reference sequence). V lost 5 bases to trimming and J lost 1 base, with 11 bases between them. This CDR3 comprises 15 residues. This CDR3 reads CASSPKRKNTGELFF. The CDR3 region has the DNA TGTGCCAGCAGCCCTAAGCGAAAGAACACCGGGGAGCTGTTTTTT.

This chain joins TRBV6-6 and TRBJ2-2, with 9 bases identical to TRBD1. The CDR3 spans 16 residues. V gave up 2 bases and J gave up 5 bases; unmatched junction bases: 6. CDR1 is MNHNY, CDR2 SVGAGI, per germline (reference sequence). CDR3 sequence reads: CASSYLDRGWTGELFF. CDR3 in DNA: TGTGCCAGCAGTTACCTTGACAGGGGGTGGACCGGGGAGCTGTTTTTT.

This sequence joins TRBV7-9 and TRBJ2-3; 8 bases are shared with TRBD2. Trimming at V came to 5 bases and at J to 2 bases, leaving 9 bases not matched to a gene. Germline CDR1 reads SEHNR; CDR2 reads FQNEAQ (reference sequence). CDR3 size: 16 residues. CDR3 sequence reads: CASSPDLSGVTDTQYF. The CDR3 DNA is TGTGCCAGCAGCCCAGACCTTAGCGGGGTCACAGATACGCAGTATTTT. Variable domain in full (rest from reference TRBV7-9 and TRBJ2-3): DTGVSQNPRHKITKRGQNVTFRCDPISEHNRLYWYRQTLGQGPEFLTYFQNEAQLEKSRLLSDRFSAERPKGSFSTLEIQRTEQGDSAMYLCASSPDLSGVTDTQYFGPGTRLTVL.

The chain has TRBV3-1 (or the pseudogene TRBV3-2) and TRBJ2-7; D is ambiguous. Trimming removed 2 bases from V and 6 bases from J, with 14 bases in between. The CDR3 covers 14 residues. Looked up from germline, CDR1 is LGHDT and CDR2 is YNNKEL (reference sequence). The CDR3 loop reads CASSQFPGIGEQYV. For the CDR3, the DNA is TGTGCCAGCAGCCAATTCCCAGGCATAGGCGAGCAGTACGTC.

This clone was observed a few times. The V gene is TRBV24-1, the J gene TRBJ2-2, with D tentatively TRBD1 (6 bases). Trimming stripped 5 bases from V and 6 bases from J, with 21 bases between. Germline-derived CDR1 and CDR2 are KGHDR and SFDVKD. The CDR3 totals 17 residues. DNA for the CDR3: TGTGCCACCAGTGTCGGGACGCCAAAGCCAGGGGCCGGGGAGCTGTTTTTT. It encodes CATSVGTPKPGAGELFF.

This chain uses TRBV5-1 with TRBJ2-5, with TRBD2 identical over 7 bases. J gave up 0 bases and V 0 bases, and 5 bases lay outside the gene matches. The CDR3 is 16 residues long. Germline V CDR1 and CDR2: SGHRS, YFSETQ. The CDR3 here is CASSLGPGRYQETQYF. For the CDR3, the DNA is TGCGCCAGCAGCTTGGGGCCCGGGAGGTACCAAGAGACCCAGTACTTC.

The chain joins TRBV11-3 to TRBJ2-2; 8 nucleotides align to TRBD1. The V segment lost 3 bases and the J segment 1 base; nucleotides outside the gene matches: 4. The CDR3 is made up of 16 amino acids. Looked up from germline, CDR1 is SGHNT and CDR2 is YENEEA. CDR3 DNA: TGTGCCAGCAGCTTCGCCGGGACAGGGAACACCGGGGAGCTGTTTTTT. This codes for CASSFAGTGNTGELFF.

The chain combines TRBV2 with TRBJ2-5; maybe TRBD1 (5 bases). Germline values: CDR1 SNHLY, CDR2 FYNNEI. Trimming took 6 bases from V and 3 from J, leaving 11 bases between them. The CDR3 runs to 13 residues. CDR3 amino acids: CASRNPDKETQYF. The CDR3 DNA reads as TGTGCCAGCAGGAACCCGGACAAAGAGACCCAGTACTTC. Full variable domain (outside the CDR3, taken from reference TRBV2 and TRBJ2-5): EPEVTQTPSHQVTQMGQEVILRCVPISNHLYFYWYRQILGQKVEFLVSFYNNEISEKSEIFDDQFSVERPDGSNFTLKIRSTKLEDSAMYFCASRNPDKETQYFGPGTRLLVL.

This rearrangement joins TRBV7-9 to TRBJ1-1, with TRBD1 matching 7 bases. The CDR3 loop spans 13 amino acids. Germline V gene sequence: CDR1 SEHNR, CDR2 FQNEAQ (reference sequence). Trimming cost V 7 bases and J 7 bases; bases outside gene matches: 9. CDR3 DNA sequence: TGTGCCAGCATGACAGGGTTGGGGTTTGAAGCTTTCTTT. It specifies CASMTGLGFEAFF.

The table lists this clone with a count of one. The CDR3: CASRGTGFLAFF. The DNA of the CDR3 is TGTGCAAGTCGAGGGACAGGGTTCTTAGCTTTCTTT. J is TRBJ1-1 and V is TRBV12-2; TRBD1 is the table's D call and was not checked against the DNA. TRBV12-2 is a documented pseudogene. CDR3 length: 12 amino acids.

The gene calls are TRBV9 and TRBJ1-1; D not certain. The length of the CDR3 is 14 residues. The V end was cut by 0 bases, the J end by 4 bases, with 10 bases between. Germline CDR1 reads SGDLS; CDR2 reads YYNGEE. The CDR3 sequence is CASSVVEKTTEAFF. The CDR3, as DNA: TGTGCCAGCAGCGTAGTGGAGAAAACCACTGAAGCTTTCTTT. Full variable domain (rest looked up from reference TRBV9 and TRBJ1-1): DSGVTQTPKHLITATGQRVTLRCSPRSGDLSVYWYQQSLDQGLQFLIQYYNGEERAKGNILERFSAQQFPDLHSELNLSSLELGDSALYFCASSVVEKTTEAFFGQGTRLTVV.

J is TRBJ2-3 and V is TRBV11-2; D gene uncertain. In germline, CDR1 is SGHAT, CDR2 FQNNGV. Trimming removed 1 base from V and 4 bases from J, with 9 bases in between. The CDR3 loop spans 14 amino acids. Here the CDR3 DNA reads TGTGCCAGCAGCTTAGCTGTTGCGGCAGATACGCAGTATTTT. This codes for CASSLAVAADTQYF. Looking up the rest from reference TRBV11-2 and TRBJ2-3 gives the full variable domain: EAGVAQSPRYKIIEKRQSVAFWCNPISGHATLYWYQQILGQGPKLLIQFQNNGVVDDSQLPKDRFSAERLKGVDSTLKIQPAKLEDSAVYLCASSLAVAADTQYFGPGTRLTVL.

The V and J genes are TRBV5-6 and TRBJ2-5, with 7 nucleotides matching TRBD2. The ends lost 5 bases at V and 1 base at J; junction bases unmatched: 2. The CDR3 sequence is 13 residues long. Germline V lookup: CDR1 SGHDT, CDR2 YYEEEE. The chain's CDR3 is CASSRTSQETQYF. CDR3 DNA: TGTGCCAGCAGTCGGACTAGCCAAGAGACCCAGTACTTC. The full variable domain, with the rest looked up from reference TRBV5-6 and TRBJ2-5, is DAGVTQSPTHLIKTRGQQVTLRCSPKSGHDTVSWYQQALGQGPQFIFQYYEEEERQRGNFPDRFSGHQFPNYSSELNVNALLLGDSALYLCASSRTSQETQYFGPGTRLLVL.

This sequence joins TRBV30 and TRBJ2-2; 9 bases are a match to TRBD2. This CDR3 is built from 15 residues. CDR1 GTSNPN and CDR2 SVGIG come from the germline V gene (reference sequence). CDR3 in amino acids: CAQTIAGVNTGELFF. The DNA of the CDR3 is TGTGCTCAGACTATAGCGGGAGTTAACACCGGGGAGCTGTTTTTT.

This sequence joins TRBV19 and TRBJ1-1, with 9 bases that match TRBD1. Germline CDR1 LNHDA, CDR2 SQIVND (reference sequence). CDR3 length equals 16 residues. J lost 1 base, V lost 4 bases, and 7 bases had no gene match. The CDR3 protein is CASSTIDRGRNTEAFF. CDR3 bases: TGTGCCAGTAGTACGATTGACAGGGGGAGGAACACTGAAGCTTTCTTT.

The CDR3 coding sequence is TGTGCCAGCTCACCTCAGAGGGTGAACACTGAAGCTTTCTTT. Translated, it gives CASSPQRVNTEAFF. The chain is built from TRBV18 and TRBJ1-1; D is undetermined. V was pared by 3 bases and J by 0 bases, with 8 bases between. CDR1 is KGHSH and CDR2 is LQKENI in the germline V gene. The CDR3 is made up of 14 amino acids.

This clone showed up just once. Other DNA sequences from this sample encode an identical CDR3 as well. The chain employs TRBV19 and TRBJ2-1; 10 bases agree with TRBD2. The CDR3 loop spans 13 amino acids. The V and J ends lost 2 bases and 9 bases, in that order; junction bases with no gene match: 1. Germline V gene sequence: CDR1 LNHDA, CDR2 SQIVND (reference sequence). CDR3: CASSIRTSGEQFF. The CDR3 DNA reads TGTGCCAGTAGTATAAGGACTAGCGGTGAGCAGTTCTTC.

The chain joins TRBV19 to TRBJ1-1, with a tentative D call TRBD1 (5 bases). V lost 1 base to trimming and J lost 4 bases, with 13 bases between them. CDR1 is LNHDA and CDR2 is SQIVND in the germline V gene (reference sequence). CDR3 length: 15 amino acids. CDR3 region: CASSIATGGGTEAFF. The CDR3 nucleotides are TGTGCCAGTAGTATAGCAACCGGGGGGGGCACTGAAGCTTTCTTT.

V is TRBV5-1 and J is TRBJ2-3, with 9 bases lining up with TRBD1. The CDR3 is 16 amino acids. V lost 4 bases, J lost 2 bases, and 8 bases stayed unmatched. CDR1 and CDR2 (germline): SGHRS, YFSETQ. The CDR3 spells CASSAGQGMTTDTQYF. The CDR3 DNA is TGCGCCAGCAGCGCGGGACAGGGAATGACCACAGATACGCAGTATTTT. The full variable domain, rest sourced from reference TRBV5-1 and TRBJ2-3, is KAGVTQTPRYLIKTRGQQVTLSCSPISGHRSVSWYQQTPGQGLQFLFEYFSETQRNKGNFPGRFSGRQFSNSRSEMNVSTLELGDSALYLCASSAGQGMTTDTQYFGPGTRLTVL.

The chain couples TRBV4-1 to TRBJ2-5; 7 bases are a match to TRBD2. Germline assignment: CDR1 MGHRA and CDR2 YSYEKL. The CDR3 totals 14 residues. Losses at the gene ends were 4 bases for V and 3 bases for J; bases not matched to a gene: 5. CDR3 sequence (DNA): TGCGCCAGCAGCCGAGGACTAGACGAAGAGACCCAGTACTTC. Protein: CASSRGLDEETQYF.

This clone has just a few counts. This chain links TRBV14 with TRBJ2-1; 7 bases agree with TRBD1. Germline CDR1 and CDR2: SGHDN and FVKESK. This CDR3 is built from 14 residues. V shed 3 bases and J 4 bases; nucleotides not matched to a gene: 3. The CDR3 region has the DNA TGTGCCAGCAGCCACCGGGACAGTTACAATGAGCAGTTCTTC. Its translation is CASSHRDSYNEQFF.

Here the CDR3 DNA reads TGTGCCAGCAGGGGGACAGCTAATTCACCCCTCCACTTT. Protein: CASRGTANSPLHF. The rearrangement joins TRBV12-3 or TRBV12-4 to TRBJ1-6; 7 positions match TRBD1. CDR3 length: 13 amino acids. The trim removed 6 bases at V and 6 bases at J, leaving 2 bases unmatched.

This clone was detected only once. V and J are TRBV3-1 (or the pseudogene TRBV3-2) and TRBJ1-3; tentative D call: TRBD1 (5 bases). The CDR3 extends over 13 amino acids. V lost 8 bases and J 3 bases, leaving 11 bases between the germline ends. Germline loops: CDR1 LGHDT, CDR2 YNNKEL (reference sequence). The CDR3 reads CASGQGFGNTIYF. The DNA of the CDR3 is TGTGCCAGCGGGCAGGGTTTTGGAAACACCATATATTTT.

This chain uses TRBV30 with TRBJ1-3; 7 bases align to TRBD1. The germline gives CDR1 GTSNPN, CDR2 SVGIG (reference sequence). The CDR3 covers 14 residues. Unmatched junction bases numbered 4, after V lost 2 bases and J lost 3 bases. Here the CDR3 reads CAWSLGQFGNTIYF. Written as DNA, the CDR3 is TGTGCCTGGAGTTTGGGACAGTTTGGAAACACCATATATTTT.

The genes are TRBV7-8 and TRBJ1-5; 7 bases fit TRBD1. Germline CDR1 reads SGHVS; CDR2 reads FQNEAQ. Losses at the gene ends were 5 bases for V and 3 bases for J; bases not matched to a gene: 7. This CDR3 contains 15 residues. In DNA form, the CDR3 reads TGTGCCAGCAGCCCCCGGGACAGACTCAATCAGCCCCAGCATTTT. Translation gives CASSPRDRLNQPQHF.